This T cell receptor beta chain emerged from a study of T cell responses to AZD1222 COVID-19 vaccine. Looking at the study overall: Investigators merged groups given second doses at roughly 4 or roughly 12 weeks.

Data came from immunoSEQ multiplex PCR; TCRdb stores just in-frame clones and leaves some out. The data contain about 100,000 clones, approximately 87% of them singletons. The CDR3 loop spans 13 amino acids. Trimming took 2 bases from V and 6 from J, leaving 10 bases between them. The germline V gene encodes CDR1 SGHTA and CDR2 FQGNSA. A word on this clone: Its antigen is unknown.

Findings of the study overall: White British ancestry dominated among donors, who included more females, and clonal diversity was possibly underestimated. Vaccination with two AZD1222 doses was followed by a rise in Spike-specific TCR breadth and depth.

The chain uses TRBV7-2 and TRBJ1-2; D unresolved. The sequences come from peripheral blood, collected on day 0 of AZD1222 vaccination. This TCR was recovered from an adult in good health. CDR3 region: CASSLPSGDGYTF. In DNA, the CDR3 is TGTGCCAGCAGCTTACCTAGTGGGGATGGCTACACCTTC.